Following are 32 T cell receptor beta chains from one sample sequenced in a study of PD-1 blockade in classical Hodgkin lymphoma. Time point of the sample: cycle 4 day 1 (C4D1), after more than five weeks of nivolumab. Autologous stem cell transplantation was followed by relapse in every patient, and brentuximab vedotin exposure varied. PBMCs, once thawed, yielded CD8+ T cells isolated by magnetic negative selection. Profiling relied on immunoSEQ multiplex PCR, and the TCRdb table lists in-frame clones only, not all of them. This repertoire shows almost 8,500 clones, roughly 80% found once; its top ten account for approximately 28%. The sample in question was CD8+ T cells from blood, obtained before the fourth cycle of nivolumab. All receptors come from a human donor with classical Hodgkin lymphoma.

The chain employs TRBV19 and TRBJ2-7; the D gene is possibly TRBD2 (6 bases). CDR1 and CDR2 (germline): LNHDA, SQIVND (reference sequence). The V end was cut by 5 bases, the J end by 0 bases, with 17 bases between. This CDR3 comprises 16 residues. The CDR3 region is CASSSMIAAISYEQYF. CDR3 bases: TGTGCCAGTAGTTCCATGATAGCGGCAATCTCCTACGAGCAGTACTTC.

By sample fraction, this clone is medium-sized. This chain joins TRBV9 and TRBJ2-1, with D perhaps matching TRBD2 (6 bases). The CDR3 runs 15 residues. V was clipped by 4 bases and J by 0 bases, with 11 bases between them. The V gene's germline CDR1 is SGDLS and CDR2 YYNGEE. The CDR3 sequence is CASSSAGSSYNEQFF. DNA for the CDR3: TGTGCCAGCAGCTCCGCGGGGAGCTCCTACAATGAGCAGTTCTTC.

V gene TRBV27 combines with J gene TRBJ1-1; D may be TRBD1 (5 bases). The CDR3 contains 15 residues. CDR1 is MNHEY, CDR2 SMNVEV, per germline (reference sequence). The V end lost 0 bases, the J end lost 1 base, and 9 bases lay between the germline ends. The CDR3 reads CASSLSAGWNTEAFF. CDR3 coding DNA: TGTGCCAGCAGTTTATCCGCAGGGTGGAACACTGAAGCTTTCTTT.

V gene TRBV6-5 combines with J gene TRBJ1-4; 9 nucleotides line up with TRBD1. The V and J ends lost 2 bases and 8 bases, in that order; junction bases with no gene match: 6. The CDR3 length is 15 residues. CDR1 and CDR2 from the germline V gene are MNHEY and SVGAGI. The CDR3 region is CASSYGTGSREKLFF. The CDR3 region has the DNA TGTGCCAGCAGTTACGGGACAGGGAGTCGGGAAAAACTGTTTTTT.

The V gene is TRBV5-6, the J gene TRBJ1-3; unclear D gene. The V end was cut by 0 bases, the J end by 6 bases, with 10 bases between. This CDR3 is built from 14 residues. Germline V gives CDR1 SGHDT, CDR2 YYEEEE. CDR3 nucleotides: TGTGCCAGCAGCTTGGGGGGATTACAAAACACCATATATTTT. Translation: CASSLGGLQNTIYF. Variable domain in full (rest from reference TRBV5-6 and TRBJ1-3): DAGVTQSPTHLIKTRGQQVTLRCSPKSGHDTVSWYQQALGQGPQFIFQYYEEEERQRGNFPDRFSGHQFPNYSSELNVNALLLGDSALYLCASSLGGLQNTIYFGEGSWLTVV.

The chain employs TRBV5-4 and TRBJ2-1; D is unresolved. The germline CDR1 and CDR2 sequences are SGHNT and YYREEE (reference sequence). The V gene lost 4 bases and the J gene lost 5 bases, with 7 bases spanning the gap. The length of the CDR3 is 12 residues. The CDR3 here is CASSATDNEQFF. The CDR3 bases are TGTGCCAGCAGCGCCACCGACAATGAGCAGTTCTTC.

This clone has only one observation. This rearrangement joins TRBV19 to TRBJ2-7, with 7 bases matching TRBD1. The CDR3 spans 13 residues. J lost 3 bases, V lost 6 bases, and 5 bases had no gene match. CDR1 is LNHDA and CDR2 is SQIVND in the germline V gene (reference sequence). The CDR3 is CASSTGQFYEQYF. CDR3 nucleotides: TGTGCCAGTAGCACGGGACAGTTCTACGAGCAGTACTTC.

The gene calls are TRBV5-4 and TRBJ2-2; 10 nucleotides agree with TRBD2. The CDR3 runs to 20 residues. Germline V gene sequence: CDR1 SGHNT, CDR2 YYREEE (reference sequence). V was clipped by 6 bases and J by 5 bases; unmatched bases: 22. The CDR3 is CASTTQPPQRGGRVTGELFF. DNA of the CDR3: TGTGCCAGCACCACCCAACCCCCCCAGCGGGGGGGCCGAGTTACCGGGGAGCTGTTTTTT.

The rearrangement links TRBV12-2 to TRBJ1-2; TRBD1 is the table's D call and was not checked against the DNA. TRBV12-2 is recorded as a pseudogene. This CDR3 contains 16 residues. CDR3 region: CASRLALTGNPYGYTF. The CDR3 nucleotides are TGTGCAAGTCGCTTAGCGCTGACAGGGAATCCCTATGGCTACACCTTC.

This clone was observed a few times. The chain uses TRBV20-1 and TRBJ2-7, with 7 bases lining up with TRBD1. Germline-derived CDR1 and CDR2 are DFQATT and SNEGSKA (reference sequence). The CDR3 length is 11 residues. J gave up 9 bases and V 5 bases, and 7 bases lay outside the gene matches. The CDR3 loop is CSALRDRGQYF. CDR3 DNA: TGCAGTGCTCTCCGGGACAGAGGGCAGTACTTC.

The V call is TRBV13, the J call TRBJ2-7; the match to TRBD1 covers 7 bases. Germline V gene sequence: CDR1 PRHDT, CDR2 FYEKMQ (reference sequence). CDR3 size: 16 residues. With 4 bases clipped from V and 7 bases from J, the junction kept 16 bases outside the gene matches. CDR3 sequence: CASSSPPGTETGEQYF. In DNA, the CDR3 is TGTGCCAGCAGCTCCCCCCCCGGGACAGAGACGGGGGAGCAGTACTTC.

V usage is TRBV2 and J usage is TRBJ2-5; TRBD2 matches at 8 bases. V lost 2 bases, J lost 0 bases, and 5 bases stayed unmatched. The CDR3 runs 16 residues. Germline CDR1 reads SNHLY; CDR2 reads FYNNEI. The CDR3 DNA reads TGTGCCAGCAGTGAATGGCTAGCGGGCAACCAAGAGACCCAGTACTTC. Residues: CASSEWLAGNQETQYF.

The DNA of the CDR3 is TGTGCCAGCACCCCCCGGCCATACTTAAACTATGGCTACACCTTC. Protein product: CASTPRPYLNYGYTF. The chain has TRBV7-8 and TRBJ1-2, with D unclear. Germline assignment: CDR1 SGHVS and CDR2 FQNEAQ. Trimming took 7 bases from V and 2 from J, leaving 17 bases between them. The CDR3 totals 15 residues.

The chain carries TRBV29-1 and TRBJ2-7, with TRBD1 identical over 10 bases. J was trimmed by 3 bases and V by 3 bases; bases with no gene match: 8. CDR3 length: 15 amino acids. Germline V gives CDR1 SQVTM, CDR2 ANQGSEA. The CDR3 sequence: CSVECVGTGDYEQYF. In DNA, the CDR3 is TGCAGCGTTGAGTGCGTTGGGACAGGGGACTACGAGCAGTACTTC.

CDR3 nucleotides: TGCGCCAGCAGCCAAGATCGCGGGGGCCCCACTGAAGCTTTCTTT. It is translated as CASSQDRGGPTEAFF. The V and J genes are TRBV4-1 and TRBJ1-1; D perhaps matches TRBD1 (6 bases). Per germline, CDR1 MGHRA and CDR2 YSYEKL. This CDR3 has 15 residues. Trimming cost V 0 bases and J 4 bases, with 12 bases left between them.

The chain employs TRBV7-9 and TRBJ2-7; no clear D. Germline V gene data show CDR1 as SEHNR and CDR2 as FQNEAQ (reference sequence). V was clipped by 5 bases and J by 0 bases, with 8 bases between them. This CDR3 contains 13 residues. The CDR3 region has the DNA TGTGCCAGCAGCCGGGTCGTCTCCTACGAGCAGTACTTC. Its translation: CASSRVVSYEQYF. Full variable domain (rest looked up from reference TRBV7-9 and TRBJ2-7): DTGVSQNPRHKITKRGQNVTFRCDPISEHNRLYWYRQTLGQGPEFLTYFQNEAQLEKSRLLSDRFSAERPKGSFSTLEIQRTEQGDSAMYLCASSRVVSYEQYFGPGTRLTVT.

The chain has TRBV4-1 and TRBJ1-5; D gene uncertain. The germline V gene encodes CDR1 MGHRA and CDR2 YSYEKL. The CDR3 contains 14 residues. V gave up 0 bases and J gave up 4 bases, with 7 bases separating them. DNA of the CDR3: TGCGCCAGCAGCCAAGAAGCAACTAATCAGCCCCAGCATTTT. As protein: CASSQEATNQPQHF.

This rearrangement joins TRBV29-1 to TRBJ2-2; D gene uncertain. The germline gives CDR1 SQVTM, CDR2 ANQGSEA. There are 17 residues in the CDR3. Trimming left V 4 bases short and J 6 bases short, with 24 bases between. The CDR3 loop is CSVVWSPLSSYPGELFF. CDR3 coding DNA: TGCAGCGTTGTGTGGAGCCCTCTTTCTTCCTACCCCGGGGAGCTGTTTTTT.

The V call is TRBV4-1, the J call TRBJ1-5; D unresolved. V lost 0 bases and J lost 2, with 14 bases in between. Germline V gives CDR1 MGHRA, CDR2 YSYEKL. The CDR3 runs to 17 residues. CDR3 region: CASSQDWRVEGNQPQHF. Written as DNA, the CDR3 is TGCGCCAGCAGCCAAGATTGGAGGGTAGAGGGCAATCAGCCCCAGCATTTT.

V and J are TRBV7-9 and TRBJ1-1, with D maybe TRBD1 (5 bases). Looked up from germline, CDR1 is SEHNR and CDR2 is FQNEAQ (reference sequence). The CDR3 runs 12 residues. Deletions cut 1 base from V and 8 bases from J, with 8 bases between. In nucleotides, the CDR3 is TGTGCCAGCAGCTTAGGTTCAGGGGAAGCTTTCTTT. Residues: CASSLGSGEAFF. The variable domain in full, with the rest retrieved from reference TRBV7-9 and TRBJ1-1, is DTGVSQNPRHKITKRGQNVTFRCDPISEHNRLYWYRQTLGQGPEFLTYFQNEAQLEKSRLLSDRFSAERPKGSFSTLEIQRTEQGDSAMYLCASSLGSGEAFFGQGTRLTVV.

J is TRBJ1-5 and V is TRBV2; 7 bases are a match to TRBD1. The CDR3 extends over 13 amino acids. Germline V gives CDR1 SNHLY, CDR2 FYNNEI. J was trimmed by 0 bases and V by 8 bases; bases with no gene match: 1. In DNA, the CDR3 is TGTGCCAGCGACAGGGATAGCAATCAGCCCCAGCATTTT. As protein: CASDRDSNQPQHF.

This chain uses TRBV4-1 with TRBJ1-5; D ambiguous. This CDR3 spans 14 amino acids. CDR1 is MGHRA and CDR2 is YSYEKL in the germline V gene. V lost 1 base, J lost 0 bases, and 4 bases lay in between. CDR3 amino acids: CASSQVNSNQPQHF. In DNA form, the CDR3 reads TGCGCCAGCAGCCAAGTGAATAGCAATCAGCCCCAGCATTTT.

The genes are TRBV10-1 and TRBJ1-2, with unresolved D. Germline values: CDR1 WNHNN, CDR2 SYGVQD (reference sequence). The V end was cut by 6 bases, the J end by 5 bases, with 16 bases between. The CDR3 runs to 14 residues. CDR3 nucleotides: TGCGCCAGCAGCCCCCGGACGGAAAATTATGGCTACACCTTC. Protein sequence: CASSPRTENYGYTF.

This clone has only one observation. This sequence joins TRBV7-9 and TRBJ1-4; the D is unclear. V was pared by 8 bases and J by 0 bases, with 7 bases between. Germline V gene sequence: CDR1 SEHNR, CDR2 FQNEAQ (reference sequence). This CDR3 region has 13 residues. The CDR3 spells CASCTSTNEKLFF. CDR3 DNA sequence: TGTGCCAGCTGCACGTCAACTAATGAAAAACTGTTTTTT. Variable domain in full (rest from reference TRBV7-9 and TRBJ1-4): DTGVSQNPRHKITKRGQNVTFRCDPISEHNRLYWYRQTLGQGPEFLTYFQNEAQLEKSRLLSDRFSAERPKGSFSTLEIQRTEQGDSAMYLCASCTSTNEKLFFGSGTQLSVL.

This clone has only one observation. The chain couples TRBV19 to TRBJ2-2; tentative D call: TRBD2 (5 bases). Per the germline V gene, CDR1 is LNHDA and CDR2 is SQIVND (reference sequence). The V end lost 11 bases, the J end lost 7 bases, and 17 bases lay between the germline ends. This CDR3 comprises 13 residues. The CDR3 DNA reads TGTGCCGGGTCGGGGTTCCCAGGCGGGGAGCTGTTTTTT. This translates into CAGSGFPGGELFF.

Only one count was recorded for this clone. V usage is TRBV6-5 and J usage is TRBJ1-1; D unclear. The CDR3 extends over 15 amino acids. The germline gives CDR1 MNHEY, CDR2 SVGAGI. The ends were cut back, 5 bases at V and 1 base at J, with 14 bases in the middle. The CDR3 nucleotides are TGTGCCAGCAGTACTTCCTGGGGATCGAACACTGAAGCTTTCTTT. Translation: CASSTSWGSNTEAFF.

The rearrangement uses TRBV7-9 and TRBJ2-7; weak D call: TRBD2 (5 bases). Germline CDR1 and CDR2: SEHNR and FQNEAQ (reference sequence). The CDR3 loop spans 13 amino acids. V dropped 3 bases and J dropped 3 bases, with 9 bases sitting between them. The CDR3 DNA is TGTGCCAGCAGCTTCCGGGGAGACTACGAGCAGTACTTC. It yields the protein CASSFRGDYEQYF.

The gene calls are TRBV6-5 and TRBJ2-2; D is undetermined. CDR3 length equals 14 residues. Per germline, CDR1 MNHEY and CDR2 SVGAGI. Trimming stripped 6 bases from V and 4 bases from J, with 12 bases between. CDR3 sequence: CASSQDPFTGELFF. The CDR3 nucleotides are TGTGCCAGCAGCCAGGACCCCTTCACCGGGGAGCTGTTTTTT.

The chain has TRBV7-4 and TRBJ2-3, with D perhaps assigned TRBD1 or TRBD2 (5 bases each). Germline loops: CDR1 SGHVT, CDR2 SQSDAQ. V lost 5 bases to trimming and J lost 2 bases, with 11 bases between them. The CDR3 has 14 amino acids. The CDR3 bases are TGTGCCAGCAGCCGACCGGGACCCACAGATACGCAGTATTTT. Amino acid sequence: CASSRPGPTDTQYF.

V is TRBV6-5 and J is TRBJ2-2; tentative D call: TRBD1 (7 bases). V was shortened by 7 bases and J by 4 bases, with 16 bases between the two germline ends. This CDR3 is 15 amino acids long. Germline loops: CDR1 MNHEY, CDR2 SVGAGI. The CDR3 region is CASTRGTVVTGELFF. The CDR3 nucleotides read TGTGCCAGCACCCGCGGGACAGTAGTCACCGGGGAGCTGTTTTTT.

This sequence joins TRBV7-9 and TRBJ2-1; 7 bases map to TRBD2. V was pared by 5 bases and J by 0 bases, with 10 bases of the junction left unmatched. The CDR3 covers 17 residues. Germline CDR1 and CDR2: SEHNR and FQNEAQ (reference sequence). The CDR3 protein is CASSHPLGGSSYNEQFF. CDR3 nucleotides: TGTGCCAGCAGCCACCCCCTGGGGGGGAGCTCCTACAATGAGCAGTTCTTC.

This clone was found a few times. This CDR3 reads CASSVPPEAYEQYF. For the CDR3, the DNA is TGTGCCAGCAGCGTACCCCCGGAGGCCTACGAGCAGTACTTC. The V and J genes are TRBV7-7 and TRBJ2-7, with D tentatively TRBD2 (5 bases). The germline V and J ends were trimmed by 5 bases and 2 bases, with 13 bases remaining between them. The CDR3 extends over 14 amino acids. The germline gives CDR1 SSHAT, CDR2 FNYEAQ (reference sequence).